These 27 T cell receptor beta chains share one sample of origin, sequenced in a study of molecular identifiers for immune sequencing clone quantification. TCRdb independently ran MiXCR on the PCR reads; one entry per CDR3 protein. This repertoire shows approximately 670,000 distinct CDR3 sequences, about 20% found once; its top ten account for roughly 0.83%. The material sequenced was naive CD8+ T cells from blood, with Jurkat cell RNA spiked in. Subset denoted: FACS-sorted CD8+CD4-CCR7+CD45RA+ naive T cells. The receptors were gathered from a human donor in good health. Some libraries in this study had Jurkat cell RNA spiked in.

With respect to this clonotype: A read error may account for a junction end that differs from germline. The genes are TRBV10-3 and TRBJ2-7; 8 nucleotides agree with TRBD1. This CDR3 has 15 amino acids. Germline lookup yields CDR1 ENHRY and CDR2 SYGVKD. CDR3: CAVSESGDRGHKQYF. The CDR3 DNA sequence: TGTGCCGTCAGTGAGTCTGGAGACAGGGGTCACAAGCAGTACTTC.

This clonotype was seen only a few times. The chain uses TRBV9 and TRBJ2-3, with D possibly being TRBD2 (5 bases). V was shortened by 0 bases and J by 0 bases, with 8 bases between the two germline ends. This CDR3 has 15 residues. The germline V gene encodes CDR1 SGDLS and CDR2 YYNGEE. CDR3 sequence: CASSVGEGSTDTQYF. The CDR3 DNA reads TGTGCCAGCAGCGTAGGAGAGGGAAGCACAGATACGCAGTATTTT.

This clonotype was seen ten or more times. This rearrangement joins TRBV5-5 to TRBJ1-6; D gene unclear. V was pared by 4 bases and J by 3 bases, with 17 bases between. Germline values: CDR1 SGHKS, CDR2 YYEKEE (reference sequence). This CDR3 region has 17 residues. CDR3 protein: CASSVGPTTVYNSPLHF. In DNA, the CDR3 is TGTGCCAGCAGCGTCGGGCCGACAACGGTCTATAATTCACCCCTCCACTTT.

Details on this clonotype: This CDR3 is missing its conserved last phenylalanine or tryptophan, likely due to a read error. V gene TRBV15 combines with J gene TRBJ2-7, with 10 bases that match TRBD2. CDR3 size: 14 residues. V dropped 5 bases and J dropped 2; count of bases not matched to a gene: 3. CDR1 is LNHNV and CDR2 is YYDKDF in the germline V gene (reference sequence). The CDR3 reads CATSRTSGTYEQYS. CDR3 in DNA: TGTGCCACCAGCCGGACTAGCGGAACCTACGAGCAGTACTCC.

This clonotype has ten or more counts. The chain joins TRBV7-2 to TRBJ2-5; the match to TRBD2 covers 10 bases. Looked up from germline, CDR1 is SGHTA and CDR2 is FQGNSA. CDR3 length equals 16 residues. Trimming removed 5 bases from V and 0 bases from J; junction bases left unmatched: 6. The chain's CDR3 is CASSLGTSAYQETQYF. As DNA, the CDR3 is TGTGCCAGCAGCCTAGGGACTAGCGCCTACCAAGAGACCCAGTACTTC. Supplemented by reference TRBV7-2 and TRBJ2-5, the full variable domain reads GAGVSQSPSNKVTEKGKDVELRCDPISGHTALYWYRQSLGQGLEFLIYFQGNSAPDKSGLPSDRFSAERTGGSVSTLTIQRTQQEDSAVYLCASSLGTSAYQETQYFGPGTRLLVL.

This clonotype was counted a few times. The chain couples TRBV5-8 to TRBJ2-3; possible D gene TRBD1, 6 bases. The CDR3 has 15 amino acids. Trimming stripped 3 bases from V and 0 bases from J, with 11 bases between. Germline V lookup: CDR1 SGHTS, CDR2 YDEGEE. CDR3 in DNA: TGTGCCAGCAGCTCAGACAGGCCAAGCACAGATACGCAGTATTTT. This sequence encodes CASSSDRPSTDTQYF.

This clonotype was counted ten times or more. J is TRBJ2-1 and V is TRBV19; 7 bases map to TRBD2. The CDR3 has 14 residues. Losses at the gene ends were 4 bases for V and 0 bases for J; bases not matched to a gene: 0. Germline V gene lookup returns CDR1 LNHDA and CDR2 SQIVND (reference sequence). The CDR3 reads CASSSGGSYNEQFF. CDR3 coding DNA: TGTGCCAGTAGTAGCGGGGGCTCCTACAATGAGCAGTTCTTC.

The chain combines TRBV28 with TRBJ1-1; possibly TRBD1 for D (6 bases). Trimming shortened V by 2 bases and J by 5 bases, and 15 bases separated the two germline ends. CDR3 length: 15 amino acids. CDR1 is MDHEN and CDR2 is SYDVKM in the germline V gene. The DNA for the CDR3 is TGTGCCAGCAGTTTAGCTTACCGGGGGCAAACTGAAGCTTTCTTT. Protein product: CASSLAYRGQTEAFF.

Remarks on this clonotype: This may be a read error, as it is one base from a much larger clone. The genes are TRBV19 and TRBJ2-3; the match to TRBD1 covers 8 bases. The CDR3 consists of 13 residues. Germline V gene data show CDR1 as LNHDA and CDR2 as SQIVND (reference sequence). V was clipped by 9 bases and J by 8 bases; unmatched bases: 10. The CDR3 here is CASRQGIAGTQYF. The CDR3 nucleotides are TGTGCCAGCCGACAGGGGATCGCAGGTACGCAGTATTTT.

Remarks on this clonotype: A much larger clone differs from this one at a single base, so this may be a read error. V usage is TRBV11-3 and J usage is TRBJ2-3; D remains unclear. The CDR3 runs 15 residues. Looked up from germline, CDR1 is SGHNT and CDR2 is YENEEA. In DNA, the CDR3 is TGTGCCAGCAGCTTCGGCCCTTCGAGCACAGATACGCGGTATTTT. Its translation: CASSFGPSSTDTRYF.

This clonotype was observed many times. J is TRBJ2-7 and V is TRBV19, with D maybe TRBD2 (5 bases). There are 13 residues in the CDR3. V dropped 5 bases and J dropped 5 bases, with 13 bases sitting between them. The germline V gene has CDR1 LNHDA and CDR2 SQIVND (reference sequence). The CDR3 is CASSWGGGDEQYF. For the CDR3, the DNA is TGTGCCAGTAGTTGGGGTGGAGGAGACGAGCAGTACTTC.

This clonotype has at least ten counts. The rearrangement links TRBV7-9 to TRBJ2-5; the D gene is possibly TRBD1 (6 bases). Germline-derived CDR1 and CDR2 are SEHNR and FQNEAQ (reference sequence). Trimming shortened V by 5 bases and J by 2 bases, and 15 bases separated the two germline ends. The CDR3 is 15 residues long. The CDR3 loop reads CASSMSGTLQETQYF. CDR3 bases: TGTGCCAGCAGCATGTCCGGGACATTACAAGAGACCCAGTACTTC. Based on the CDR3 plus reference TRBV7-9 and TRBJ2-5, the full variable domain is DTGVSQNPRHKITKRGQNVTFRCDPISEHNRLYWYRQTLGQGPEFLTYFQNEAQLEKSRLLSDRFSAERPKGSFSTLEIQRTEQGDSAMYLCASSMSGTLQETQYFGPGTRLLVL.

With regard to this clonotype: Likely a read error: the CDR3 ends without its conserved phenylalanine or tryptophan. V is TRBV7-8 and J is TRBJ2-5; 14 positions agree with TRBD2. CDR1 SGHVS and CDR2 FQNEAQ come from the germline V gene. CDR3 size: 18 residues. The CDR3 here is CASGLGTSGSKNQETQYS. The DNA for the CDR3 is TGTGCCAGCGGCTTAGGGACTAGCGGGAGCAAAAACCAAGAGACCCAGTACTCC.

This clonotype has ten or more counts. The chain is built from TRBV20-1 and TRBJ2-7, with 14 bases identical to TRBD2. The V and J ends lost 0 bases and 5 bases, in that order; junction bases with no gene match: 12. Germline-derived CDR1 and CDR2 are DFQATT and SNEGSKA (reference sequence). The CDR3 is 18 residues long. Here the CDR3 reads CSARDIGTSGSRLDEQYF. The CDR3 coding sequence is TGCAGTGCTAGAGATATCGGGACTAGCGGGAGTCGGTTGGACGAGCAGTACTTC.

This clonotype showed up many times. V gene TRBV28 combines with J gene TRBJ2-7; D is unclear. The CDR3 spans 16 residues. V was clipped by 2 bases and J by 2 bases, with 16 bases between them. The germline V gene encodes CDR1 MDHEN and CDR2 SYDVKM. As DNA, the CDR3 is TGTGCCAGCAGTTTACCCCCCAGGACGGGTACCTACGAGCAGTACTTC. Its translation is CASSLPPRTGTYEQYF.

About this clonotype itself: A read error may explain this, as a much larger clone is one base away. The chain recombines TRBV6-2 or TRBV6-3 with TRBJ2-7; the D gene is possibly TRBD2 (7 bases). The CDR3 spans 14 residues. Germline values: CDR1 MNHEY, CDR2 SVGEGT. CDR3 region: CASSYSGGLGERYF. In nucleotides, the CDR3 is TGTGCCAGCAGTTACTCCGGGGGGCTTGGGGAGCGGTACTTC.

This clonotype was found a few times. The V call is TRBV15, the J call TRBJ2-1; D is perhaps TRBD2 (6 bases). The CDR3 loop spans 13 amino acids. Trimming took 5 bases from V and 9 from J, leaving 14 bases between them. The V gene's germline CDR1 is LNHNV and CDR2 YYDKDF (reference sequence). The CDR3 nucleotides read TGTGCCACCAGCGACGGGAGAACCAGTGAGCAGTTCTTC. Translating gives CATSDGRTSEQFF.

This clonotype was seen ten or more times. V usage is TRBV4-3 and J usage is TRBJ2-7; D unresolved. Per the germline V gene, CDR1 is LGHNA and CDR2 is YSLEER. This CDR3 contains 13 residues. Deletions cut 4 bases from V and 3 bases from J, with 10 bases between. CDR3 DNA sequence: TGCGCCAGCAGCCCCTCGGCCGGCTACGAGCAGTACTTC. Its translation is CASSPSAGYEQYF.

The sample holds many counts of this clonotype. The V and J genes are TRBV28 and TRBJ2-2; D gene ambiguous. The CDR3 totals 15 residues. Trimming took off 1 base at V and 5 bases at J, with 11 bases between the two ends. CDR1 is MDHEN and CDR2 is SYDVKM in the germline V gene. CDR3 protein: CASSLYREMTGELFF. CDR3 coding DNA: TGTGCCAGCAGTTTATATAGGGAAATGACCGGGGAGCTGTTTTTT.

This clonotype was found a few times. The chain links TRBV24-1 to TRBJ2-5; TRBD1 matches at 8 bases. In germline, CDR1 is KGHDR, CDR2 SFDVKD. The CDR3 contains 15 residues. V was clipped by 3 bases and J by 3 bases; unmatched bases: 5. In DNA, the CDR3 is TGTGCCACCAGTGATCGAAAGGGACAGGAAGAGACCCAGTACTTC. Its protein is CATSDRKGQEETQYF.

This sequence joins TRBV7-9 and TRBJ2-2; 14 bases are a match to TRBD2. In germline, CDR1 is SEHNR, CDR2 FQNEAQ (reference sequence). J lost 4 bases, V lost 7 bases, and 5 bases had no gene match. The length of the CDR3 is 16 residues. As DNA, the CDR3 is TGTGCCAGCAAAATGGGACTAGCGGGAGCCACCGGGGAGCTGTTTTTT. Translated: CASKMGLAGATGELFF.

This clonotype was seen at least ten times. V is TRBV4-1 and J is TRBJ2-1; 8 bases map to TRBD1. The CDR3 runs to 15 residues. CDR1 is MGHRA, CDR2 YSYEKL, per germline. J lost 5 bases, V lost 1 base, and 4 bases had no gene match. The CDR3 loop is CASSQGRTGNNEQFF. DNA for the CDR3: TGCGCCAGCAGCCAAGGAAGGACAGGGAACAATGAGCAGTTCTTC.

A remark on this clonotype: Mismatch with germline at one junction end may stem from a read error. This chain joins TRBV12-3 or TRBV12-4 and TRBJ2-7; D ambiguous. The CDR3 length is 13 residues. The CDR3 DNA reads TGTGCCAGCAGTTTAGGCCTCTCCTACGAGCAGAACTTC. It codes for CASSLGLSYEQNF.

Note on this clonotype: This may be a read error, as it is one base from a much larger clone. As the CDR3 is not closed by the conserved phenylalanine or tryptophan, this likely results from a read error. The chain joins TRBV2 to TRBJ1-1; no definite D call. V lost 1 base and J lost 11, with 8 bases in between. In germline, CDR1 is SNHLY, CDR2 FYNNEI. The CDR3 spans 11 residues. The CDR3 loop is CASSEGQRAFL. In nucleotides, the CDR3 is TGTGCCAGCAGTGAAGGGCAGCGGGCTTTCTTA.

The chain carries TRBV13 and TRBJ2-5; TRBD1 matches at 11 bases. Germline V gene lookup returns CDR1 PRHDT and CDR2 FYEKMQ (reference sequence). The trim removed 4 bases at V and 4 bases at J, leaving 5 bases unmatched. The CDR3 has 15 amino acids. DNA for the CDR3: TGTGCCAGCAGCTCGGACAGGGGGCGGGGAGAGACCCAGTACTTC. This encodes CASSSDRGRGETQYF.

In the case of this clonotype: This may stem from a read error, because a much larger clone lies one nucleotide away. V and J are TRBV6-2 or TRBV6-3 and TRBJ2-1; 11 nucleotides match TRBD2. CDR3 length equals 16 residues. Germline V gene data show CDR1 as MNHEY and CDR2 as SVGEGT. The trim removed 0 bases at V and 6 bases at J, leaving 4 bases unmatched. The CDR3 bases are TGTGCCAGCAGTTACTCAACTAGCGGGAGTGGCAATGAGCAGTTCTTC. Translation: CASSYSTSGSGNEQFF.

Of note for this clonotype: It may be a read error: a sequence one base away is much more abundant. V usage is TRBV20-1 and J usage is TRBJ2-7; tentatively, D is TRBD2 (6 bases). The CDR3 has 14 residues. Trimming stripped 2 bases from V and 5 bases from J, with 16 bases between. Germline V lookup: CDR1 DFQATT, CDR2 SNEGSKA (reference sequence). In nucleotides, the CDR3 is TGCAGTGCTAGACGACTAGATCTAGGACACGAGCAGTACTTC. Its translation is CSARRLDLGHEQYF.